These 25 T cell receptor beta chains originate from one sample sequenced in a study of cytomegalovirus exposure and HLA in healthy donors. The study ran its PCR with 60 Vbeta and 13 Jbeta primers. Clones were sequenced by immunoSEQ multiplex PCR, and TCRdb holds only the in-frame ones, with some missing. The sample records 100,000 to 120,000 clones, about 80% being singletons. Sequences were obtained from PBMCs. The source of these receptors is a man aged 25 to 45 in good health and CMV-seropositive.

This clone is medium-sized (0.01 to 0.1%) by share. This chain connects TRBV4-3 to TRBJ2-5; 8 bases fit TRBD2. J gave up 5 bases and V 0 bases, and 11 bases lay outside the gene matches. In germline, CDR1 is LGHNA, CDR2 YSLEER. This CDR3 comprises 17 residues. The CDR3 protein is CASSQDRGGWGGETQYF. The CDR3 coding sequence is TGCGCCAGCAGCCAAGATCGGGGGGGCTGGGGGGGGGAGACCCAGTACTTC.

V usage is TRBV4-1 and J usage is TRBJ1-3, with D possibly being TRBD1 (5 bases). Trimming took 1 base from V and 6 from J, leaving 13 bases between them. The V gene's germline CDR1 is MGHRA and CDR2 YSYEKL. The CDR3 extends over 15 amino acids. The CDR3 DNA follows: TGCGCCAGCAGCCAAGTTCCAGGGAAGCAAAACACCATATATTTT. As protein: CASSQVPGKQNTIYF.

J is TRBJ2-1 and V is TRBV9; D not resolved. V gave up 4 bases and J gave up 1 base, with 9 bases separating them. Germline CDR1 is SGDLS and CDR2 is YYNGEE. The CDR3 is 14 amino acids. The CDR3 spells CASSPPRSYNEQFF. The CDR3 DNA follows: TGTGCCAGCAGCCCACCGAGGTCCTACAATGAGCAGTTCTTC.

The chain links TRBV2 to TRBJ2-3; 10 positions agree with TRBD1. In germline, CDR1 is SNHLY, CDR2 FYNNEI. V gave up 6 bases and J gave up 5 bases; unmatched junction bases: 5. The CDR3 is made up of 14 amino acids. The CDR3 DNA reads as TGTGCCAGCAGCCCGGACAGGGGGGGAGATACGCAGTATTTT. Its translation is CASSPDRGGDTQYF. The variable domain in full, with the rest retrieved from reference TRBV2 and TRBJ2-3, is EPEVTQTPSHQVTQMGQEVILRCVPISNHLYFYWYRQILGQKVEFLVSFYNNEISEKSEIFDDQFSVERPDGSNFTLKIRSTKLEDSAMYFCASSPDRGGDTQYFGPGTRLTVL.

The chain joins TRBV18 to TRBJ2-6; D possibly corresponds to TRBD1 (6 bases). Germline-derived CDR1 and CDR2 are KGHSH and LQKENI. The CDR3 length is 17 residues. The germline V and J ends were trimmed by 2 bases and 0 bases, with 11 bases remaining between them. The CDR3 loop is CASSPRTAVSGANVLTF. CDR3 sequence (DNA): TGTGCCAGCTCACCAAGGACAGCGGTCTCTGGGGCCAACGTCCTGACTTTC.

The chain couples TRBV27 to TRBJ2-5; 8 bases map to TRBD1. The CDR3 extends over 13 amino acids. J gave up 3 bases and V 6 bases, and 3 bases lay outside the gene matches. Germline-derived CDR1 and CDR2 are MNHEY and SMNVEV (reference sequence). The CDR3 loop is CASRRTGKETQYF. CDR3 bases: TGTGCCAGCAGGAGGACAGGGAAAGAGACCCAGTACTTC.

This clone occurred a few times. This chain connects TRBV19 to TRBJ1-5, with a possible D match to TRBD1 (5 bases). Trimming removed 11 bases at V and 0 bases at J, with 17 bases between. The germline V gene encodes CDR1 LNHDA and CDR2 SQIVND (reference sequence). The CDR3 is 15 amino acids. The CDR3 DNA reads TGTGCCGGGGGTGGAGGGGCGTATAGCAATCAGCCCCAGCATTTT. Protein product: CAGGGGAYSNQPQHF.

The chain is built from TRBV11-3 and TRBJ2-2; 13 nucleotides align to TRBD2. Germline values: CDR1 SGHNT, CDR2 YENEEA. The CDR3 totals 17 residues. V lost 5 bases and J lost 0; bases outside the gene matches: 3. CDR3 nucleotide sequence: TGTGCCAGCAGCCCGACTAGCGGGGGGCCGAACACCGGGGAGCTGTTTTTT. Amino acid sequence: CASSPTSGGPNTGELFF.

The genes are TRBV30 and TRBJ1-6; weak D call: TRBD1 (5 bases). CDR3 size: 14 residues. From germline, CDR1 is GTSNPN and CDR2 SVGIG (reference sequence). V lost 3 bases to trimming and J lost 10 bases, with 16 bases between them. DNA of the CDR3: TGTGCCTGGAGCAGGGCCTCCGAGTCATCACCCCTCCACTTT. Translated: CAWSRASESSPLHF.

This clone was counted between two and nine times. The V call is TRBV19, the J call TRBJ1-5; D gene unclear. V lost 7 bases and J lost 3, with 19 bases in between. Germline V gene sequence: CDR1 LNHDA, CDR2 SQIVND (reference sequence). This CDR3 region has 16 residues. The CDR3 region is CASTLLGGGTNQPQHF. DNA for the CDR3: TGTGCCAGTACCCTCCTTGGAGGAGGTACCAATCAGCCCCAGCATTTT.

Remarks on this clone: The junction departs from the called germline gene at one end, perhaps through a read error. The chain combines TRBV9 with TRBJ1-4; 9 nucleotides agree with TRBD1. The CDR3 totals 16 residues. CDR1 is SGDLS, CDR2 YYNGEE, per germline. The CDR3 region has the DNA TGTGTCAGCAGCGTCCCCCGGGACAGGGAAGATGAAAAACTGTTTTTT. Translation: CVSSVPRDREDEKLFF.

This chain uses TRBV9 with TRBJ2-2; 10 nucleotides agree with TRBD2. Per germline, CDR1 SGDLS and CDR2 YYNGEE. This CDR3 has 14 residues. Trimming at V came to 5 bases and at J to 8 bases, leaving 6 bases not matched to a gene. DNA for the CDR3: TGTGCCAGCAGACAAAGCGGGGGGGAAGGGGAGCTGTTTTTT. This sequence encodes CASRQSGGEGELFF.

The genes are TRBV30 and TRBJ1-2; D remains unclear. Trimming cost V 0 bases and J 7 bases, with 12 bases left between them. The length of the CDR3 is 13 residues. CDR1 is GTSNPN and CDR2 is SVGIG in the germline V gene (reference sequence). In DNA, the CDR3 is TGTGCCTGGAGTGTAAAAGGAGGGCTTGGCTACACCTTC. Translating it yields CAWSVKGGLGYTF.

The rearrangement joins TRBV9 to TRBJ2-7; D might be TRBD1 (6 bases). The CDR3 extends over 14 amino acids. Trimming pared 2 bases from V and 0 bases from J, leaving 9 bases between. Germline V gene lookup returns CDR1 SGDLS and CDR2 YYNGEE. The CDR3 spells CASSVGRGSYEQYF. Here the CDR3 DNA reads TGTGCCAGCAGCGTGGGCAGGGGCTCCTACGAGCAGTACTTC. Full variable domain (remainder filled in from reference TRBV9 and TRBJ2-7): DSGVTQTPKHLITATGQRVTLRCSPRSGDLSVYWYQQSLDQGLQFLIQYYNGEERAKGNILERFSAQQFPDLHSELNLSSLELGDSALYFCASSVGRGSYEQYFGPGTRLTVT.

CDR3 in amino acids: CASSLGAGMNTEAFF. CDR3 nucleotides: TGTGCCAGCAGCTTAGGGGCCGGGATGAACACTGAAGCTTTCTTT. This rearrangement joins TRBV7-6 to TRBJ1-1; D uncertain. V was pared by 1 base and J by 0 bases, with 9 bases between. The germline gives CDR1 SGHVS, CDR2 FNYEAQ. The CDR3 has 15 amino acids.

This sequence joins TRBV6-6 and TRBJ2-5; TRBD2 might be the D (6 bases). The V end was cut by 5 bases, the J end by 5 bases, with 15 bases between. The CDR3 runs 14 residues. Germline V gene data show CDR1 as MNHNY and CDR2 as SVGAGI (reference sequence). CDR3 coding DNA: TGTGCCAGCAGTAAGGACGGGGGTTGGGAGACCCAGTACTTC. Amino acids: CASSKDGGWETQYF.

The chain links TRBV19 to TRBJ1-4; TRBD1 might be the D (6 bases). The CDR3 is 16 residues long. The germline V and J ends were trimmed by 3 bases and 0 bases, with 11 bases remaining between them. The germline V gene encodes CDR1 LNHDA and CDR2 SQIVND (reference sequence). CDR3 DNA: TGTGCCAGTAGTATCGGGACACTTGCAACTAATGAAAAACTGTTTTTT. Translating it yields CASSIGTLATNEKLFF.

The chain employs TRBV6-1 and TRBJ2-7, with 10 bases that match TRBD1. This CDR3 comprises 14 residues. V trimming: 7 bases; J trimming: 3 bases; junction bases outside the gene matches: 6. Germline V gene sequence: CDR1 MNHNS, CDR2 SASEGT. Here the CDR3 reads CASISGTGVYEQYF. The CDR3 DNA follows: TGTGCCAGCATTTCCGGGACAGGGGTCTACGAGCAGTACTTC.

This chain joins TRBV9 and TRBJ1-3; maybe TRBD1 (6 bases). The V gene's germline CDR1 is SGDLS and CDR2 YYNGEE. This CDR3 has 16 residues. The ends were cut back, 3 bases at V and 3 bases at J, with 16 bases in the middle. This CDR3 reads CASSGNRVKGGNTIYF. CDR3 bases: TGTGCCAGCAGCGGAAACAGGGTGAAGGGTGGAAACACCATATATTTT. The full variable domain, its missing parts supplied by reference TRBV9 and TRBJ1-3, is DSGVTQTPKHLITATGQRVTLRCSPRSGDLSVYWYQQSLDQGLQFLIQYYNGEERAKGNILERFSAQQFPDLHSELNLSSLELGDSALYFCASSGNRVKGGNTIYFGEGSWLTVV.

The chain has TRBV7-9 and TRBJ2-5, with TRBD1 matching 7 bases. Germline V CDR1 and CDR2: SEHNR, FQNEAQ (reference sequence). The CDR3 contains 16 residues. V dropped 5 bases and J dropped 4; count of bases not matched to a gene: 13. The CDR3 DNA sequence: TGTGCCAGCAGCACCCTTGAGGGGGCAGAGGGAGAGACCCAGTACTTC. Its protein product is CASSTLEGAEGETQYF.

The rearrangement uses TRBV7-9 and TRBJ1-1; TRBD1 is a possible D gene (5 bases). The CDR3 runs 12 residues. In germline, CDR1 is SEHNR, CDR2 FQNEAQ (reference sequence). Trimming removed 5 bases at V and 13 bases at J, with 17 bases between. The CDR3 nucleotides read TGTGCCAGCAGCCTGGAGGGGAGGATTGGTTTCTTT. It is translated as CASSLEGRIGFF.

V usage is TRBV6-5 and J usage is TRBJ1-1, with 7 positions matching TRBD1. The germline V gene encodes CDR1 MNHEY and CDR2 SVGAGI. V lost 4 bases, J lost 0 bases, and 5 bases stayed unmatched. This CDR3 contains 15 residues. The CDR3 coding sequence is TGTGCCAGCAGTTTGACAGGGAGAATGAACACTGAAGCTTTCTTT. Amino acid sequence: CASSLTGRMNTEAFF.

In its sample, this clone was seen a few times. The genes are TRBV25-1 and TRBJ2-6, with D perhaps matching TRBD1 (6 bases). V gave up 6 bases and J gave up 0 bases, with 12 bases separating them. This CDR3 comprises 16 residues. The germline gives CDR1 MGHDK, CDR2 SYGVNS. The CDR3 DNA follows: TGTGCCAGCAGGGACAGCCCGAGCTCTGGGGCCAACGTCCTGACTTTC. Translating gives CASRDSPSSGANVLTF.

This chain connects TRBV28 to TRBJ1-1, with D hard to call. The germline gives CDR1 MDHEN, CDR2 SYDVKM. The CDR3 spans 12 residues. V was pared by 10 bases and J by 1 base, with 10 bases between. The CDR3 nucleotides read TGTGCCACCAAATACACGAACACTGAAGCTTTCTTT. Residues: CATKYTNTEAFF.

The chain uses TRBV9 and TRBJ2-1, with D perhaps matching TRBD1 (5 bases). Germline V gene sequence: CDR1 SGDLS, CDR2 YYNGEE. CDR3 size: 16 residues. V dropped 4 bases and J dropped 4 bases, with 18 bases sitting between them. The CDR3: CASSLSGALSYNEQFF. The CDR3 coding sequence is TGTGCCAGCAGCCTGAGTGGGGCTCTTTCTTACAATGAGCAGTTCTTC.